The 13 T cell receptor beta chains below come from one sample, sequenced in a study of neurological immune-mediated disorders. TCRdb reprocessed the 5' RACE reads via MiXCR and lists one record per CDR3 protein. The sample consists of around 68,000 distinct CDR3 sequences, 4.1% of them appearing once. The sequencing input was PBMCs. These receptors all stem from a man aged 45-60 years with multiple sclerosis.

This clonotype was seen ten or more times. This CDR3 reads CASSSRGVMGTDTQYF. Here the CDR3 DNA reads TGCGCCAGCAGCTCAAGAGGGGTGATGGGCACAGATACGCAGTATTTT. The rearrangement links TRBV5-1 to TRBJ2-3, with D perhaps being TRBD1 or TRBD2 (5 bases each). The CDR3 is 16 residues long. CDR1 and CDR2 from the germline V gene are SGHRS and YFSETQ. Deletions cut 3 bases from V and 1 base from J, with 15 bases between.

This clonotype was observed at least ten times. V and J are TRBV4-3 and TRBJ1-2; no reliable D call. V lost 1 base and J 5 bases, leaving 11 bases between the germline ends. CDR1 is LGHNA and CDR2 is YSLEER in the germline V gene. The CDR3 runs to 14 residues. CDR3 sequence (DNA): TGCGCCAGCAGCCAAGGGTTGATGGGGTATGGCTACACCTTC. This encodes CASSQGLMGYGYTF.

This clonotype was seen at least ten times. The chain carries TRBV20-1 and TRBJ2-5; 10 nucleotides line up with TRBD2. V was clipped by 1 base and J by 5 bases; unmatched bases: 7. This CDR3 has 15 residues. Per the germline V gene, CDR1 is DFQATT and CDR2 is SNEGSKA (reference sequence). CDR3 protein: CSARALAGAGETQYF. The CDR3 nucleotides are TGCAGTGCTAGAGCTCTAGCGGGGGCGGGGGAGACCCAGTACTTC.

Ten or more counts support this clonotype. The chain is built from TRBV4-2 and TRBJ1-1; no clear D gene. Per the germline V gene, CDR1 is LGHNA and CDR2 is YNFKEQ. CDR3 length: 13 amino acids. V was trimmed by 2 bases and J by 5 bases, leaving 9 bases between them. This CDR3 is CASSQRTITEAFF. The CDR3 DNA sequence: TGTGCCAGCAGCCAACGGACTATTACTGAAGCTTTCTTT.

The V call is TRBV5-1, the J call TRBJ2-3, with D perhaps TRBD1 or TRBD2 (5 bases each). The CDR3 length is 16 residues. V gave up 0 bases and J gave up 1 base, with 12 bases separating them. The germline gives CDR1 SGHRS, CDR2 YFSETQ. The CDR3: CASSLAGTLGTDTQYF. The CDR3 DNA is TGCGCCAGCAGCTTGGCCGGGACCCTCGGCACAGATACGCAGTATTTT. The whole variable domain, remainder taken from reference TRBV5-1 and TRBJ2-3, is KAGVTQTPRYLIKTRGQQVTLSCSPISGHRSVSWYQQTPGQGLQFLFEYFSETQRNKGNFPGRFSGRQFSNSRSEMNVSTLELGDSALYLCASSLAGTLGTDTQYFGPGTRLTVL.

Notes on this clonotype: This could be a read error, since a much larger clone is one nucleotide away. V usage is TRBV4-1 and J usage is TRBJ1-5; D possibly corresponds to TRBD1 (5 bases). CDR1 and CDR2 (germline): MGHRA, YSYEKL. The CDR3 is 15 amino acids. V lost 0 bases to trimming and J lost 6 bases, with 12 bases between them. CDR3 region: CASSQEGKGFQPQHF. CDR3 nucleotide sequence: TGCGCCAGCAGCCAAGAGGGAAAGGGGTTTCAGCCCCAGCATTTT.

In its sample, this clonotype was seen many times. The rearrangement joins TRBV5-1 to TRBJ2-5; 10 bases line up with TRBD2. The V gene's germline CDR1 is SGHRS and CDR2 YFSETQ. This CDR3 comprises 15 residues. Germline trimming cut 1 base from V and 2 bases from J; bases unmatched to any gene: 2. CDR3 sequence (DNA): TGCGCCAGCAGCTTGACTAGCGGGGAACAAGAGACCCAGTACTTC. It yields the protein CASSLTSGEQETQYF.

The table lists this clonotype with a few counts. The junction departs from germline at one end; a sequencing error may be responsible. V usage is TRBV6-2 or TRBV6-3 and J usage is TRBJ1-5; D gene ambiguous. This CDR3 region has 16 residues. The germline V gene encodes CDR1 MNHEY and CDR2 SVGEGT. The CDR3 sequence is CASSYSTSWSNQPQNF. In nucleotides, the CDR3 is TGTGCCAGCAGTTACTCGACATCCTGGAGCAATCAGCCCCAGAATTTT.

Many counts were recorded for this clonotype. The chain combines TRBV21-1 with TRBJ2-5. TRBV21-1 is classified as a pseudogene. This CDR3 is built from 14 residues. CDR3 sequence reads: CASSHDGHKETQYF. The CDR3 region has the DNA TGTGCCAGCAGCCACGATGGGCATAAAGAGACCCAGTACTTC.

By frequency in the sample, this clonotype is medium-sized. The chain employs TRBV12-3 or TRBV12-4 and TRBJ1-1; D may be TRBD1 (5 bases). V was trimmed by 5 bases and J by 6 bases, leaving 16 bases between them. The CDR3 consists of 14 residues. CDR3 sequence (DNA): TGTGCCAGCAGTCTACGAGGGGCCCGGCCTGAAGCTTTCTTT. Translated: CASSLRGARPEAFF.

This clonotype was found many times. The rearrangement joins TRBV5-1 to TRBJ2-1; D might be TRBD1 (6 bases). V was pared by 2 bases and J by 4 bases, with 7 bases between. The V gene's germline CDR1 is SGHRS and CDR2 YFSETQ. This CDR3 contains 13 residues. Written as DNA, the CDR3 is TGCGCCAGCAGCTTACAGGGTTACAATGAGCAGTTCTTC. Encoded protein: CASSLQGYNEQFF.

This clonotype appeared many times. One end of the junction varies from germline; a read error may be responsible. The rearrangement uses TRBV7-7 and TRBJ2-2; D ambiguous. This CDR3 has 13 residues. CDR1 is SSHAT and CDR2 is FNYEAQ in the germline V gene (reference sequence). As DNA, the CDR3 is TGTGCTAGCAGCCTCTCAGACACCGGGGAGCTGTTTTTT. Its translation: CASSLSDTGELFF.

About this clonotype itself: A much larger clone sits a single nucleotide away, making a read error possible. The CDR3 is CSARDDGNEQFF. CDR3 DNA: TGCAGTGCTAGAGACGACGGGAATGAGCAGTTCTTC. The chain joins TRBV20-1 to TRBJ2-1; no clear D. The CDR3 runs to 12 residues. Trimming took 0 bases from V and 7 from J, leaving 7 bases between them. Germline CDR1 and CDR2: DFQATT and SNEGSKA (reference sequence).